This TCR beta chain originates from a study of T cell repertoires in cytomegalovirus infection. In the study overall: A matching HLA type, together with CMV infection, was signaled by public TCR beta signatures. Study results and caveats: Cumulative public TCR beta family frequency identified CMV carriers with the relevant HLA. It was HLA-C-restricted CMV-specific TCR beta clonotypes that dominated the response ex vivo.

Notes on this clonotype: What it recognizes is unknown.

The CDR3 runs to 13 residues. Per germline, CDR1 MDHEN and CDR2 SYDVKM. V was pared by 7 bases and J by 1 base, with 8 bases between. Via MiXCR, TCRdb re-called the reads, giving one row per CDR3 protein. This sample carries a few hundred thousand distinct CDR3 sequences, 9.5% of them seen once, and the ten largest clones take about 3.9%. The receptor was isolated from a human donor in good health (CMV status not recorded). Some clones in this sample may be carry-over from other donors' samples. Sequenced input: PBMCs. The chain links TRBV28 to TRBJ2-1; possibly TRBD2 for D (6 bases). The CDR3 DNA reads TGTGCCAGCACAGGGACTTCCTACAATGAGCAGTTCTTC. Protein: CASTGTSYNEQFF. Complete variable domain (other parts from reference TRBV28 and TRBJ2-1): DVKVTQSSRYLVKRTGEKVFLECVQDMDHENMFWYRQDPGLGLRLIYFSYDVKMKEKGDIPEGYSVSREKKERFSLILESASTNQTSMYLCASTGTSYNEQFFGPGTRLTVL.